The 13 T cell receptor beta chains in this list originate from one sample, sequenced in a study of a mutant IDH1 vaccine in newly diagnosed glioma. Time point denoted: baseline, week 1 (first vaccination visit). The treatment denotes: pre-vaccination baseline after standard-of-care therapy. Profiling relied on immunoSEQ multiplex PCR, and the TCRdb table lists in-frame clones only, not all of them. The data contain about 50,000 clones, roughly 90% of them seen just once; the ten biggest clones take up 2% to 3%. Sequencing used PBMCs, obtained from a glioma patient treated with radiotherapy, temozolomide or both. These receptors were collected from a man aged 35 to 55 with glioma.

Only one count was recorded for this clone. The chain combines TRBV7-9 with TRBJ2-7; 11 bases are shared with TRBD2. V gave up 2 bases and J gave up 5 bases; unmatched junction bases: 8. This CDR3 has 16 amino acids. The germline CDR1 and CDR2 sequences are SEHNR and FQNEAQ (reference sequence). In DNA form, the CDR3 reads TGTGCCAGCAGCTTAAGTGGTAGCGGGAGGGTAAACGAGCAGTACTTC. Amino acids: CASSLSGSGRVNEQYF.

Concerning this clone itself: One end of the junction fails to match germline, which may point to a read error. The CDR3 sequence: CASSLKRQGTAMNF. The CDR3 coding sequence is TGTGCCAGCAGTTTAAAGCGCCAAGGGACGGCTATGAACTTC. The V and J genes are TRBV28 and TRBJ2-7; tentatively, D is TRBD1 or TRBD2 (5 bases each). Germline lookup yields CDR1 MDHEN and CDR2 SYDVKM. The CDR3 runs 14 residues.

The sample holds one count of this clone. Other nucleotide sequences in the sample specify the same CDR3. This rearrangement joins TRBV7-9 to TRBJ2-5, with D possibly TRBD1 on 7 matching bases. This CDR3 region has 14 residues. Germline values: CDR1 SEHNR, CDR2 FQNEAQ (reference sequence). Trimming removed 5 bases from V and 5 bases from J, with 15 bases in between. As DNA, the CDR3 is TGTGCCAGCAGCCGCGGCCAGGGGGGCGAGACCCAGTACTTC. Protein sequence: CASSRGQGGETQYF.

The J gene is TRBJ1-2, the V gene TRBV29-1; TRBD1 might be the D (5 bases). V was shortened by 3 bases and J by 5 bases, with 7 bases between the two germline ends. The germline V gene encodes CDR1 SQVTM and CDR2 ANQGSEA. This CDR3 spans 11 amino acids. The DNA of the CDR3 is TGCAGCGTTGACGAGGGGTATGGCTACACCTTC. Residues: CSVDEGYGYTF.

V is TRBV29-1 and J is TRBJ2-7; D is unresolved. There are 12 residues in the CDR3. Trimming cost V 2 bases and J 2 bases, with 7 bases left between them. Germline CDR1 is SQVTM and CDR2 is ANQGSEA. The CDR3 nucleotides read TGCAGCGTTGAAACGGTGACCTACGAGCAGTACTTC. Translating gives CSVETVTYEQYF.

CDR3 sequence: CASSLELGGTGELFF. The CDR3 DNA is TGTGCCAGCAGCTTGGAACTGGGGGGCACCGGGGAGCTGTTTTTT. The chain has TRBV5-4 and TRBJ2-2; D is possibly TRBD2 (6 bases). Per germline, CDR1 SGHNT and CDR2 YYREEE (reference sequence). The ends were cut back, 0 bases at V and 4 bases at J, with 10 bases in the middle. This CDR3 is built from 15 residues.

As DNA, the CDR3 is TGTGCCAGTGGCGGGACAGGCGTAAACACTGAAGCTTTCTTT. Translation: CASGGTGVNTEAFF. J is TRBJ1-1 and V is TRBV19, with TRBD1 matching 8 bases. The CDR3 is 14 amino acids. Looked up from germline, CDR1 is LNHDA and CDR2 is SQIVND (reference sequence). Unmatched junction bases numbered 7, after V lost 8 bases and J lost 2 bases.

The J gene is TRBJ2-1, the V gene TRBV18, with 7 bases aligning to TRBD1. The CDR3 is made up of 14 amino acids. Trimming cost V 4 bases and J 5 bases; bases outside gene matches: 5. Per germline, CDR1 KGHSH and CDR2 LQKENI. For the CDR3, the DNA is TGTGCCAGCTCACAACAGGGGCGGAACAATGAGCAGTTCTTC. Protein: CASSQQGRNNEQFF.

This chain links TRBV5-1 with TRBJ1-1, with a weak D call TRBD1 (6 bases). The CDR3 is 14 residues long. V was cut by 0 bases and J by 5 bases, with 11 bases left in between. Germline-derived CDR1 and CDR2 are SGHRS and YFSETQ. The CDR3 sequence is CASSLAGARTEAFF. CDR3 nucleotide sequence: TGCGCCAGCAGCTTGGCGGGGGCGCGAACTGAAGCTTTCTTT.

The genes are TRBV9 and TRBJ1-4, with D possibly being TRBD1 (5 bases). V was pared by 4 bases and J by 0 bases, with 13 bases between. The germline V gene encodes CDR1 SGDLS and CDR2 YYNGEE. The CDR3 is made up of 16 amino acids. The CDR3 loop reads CASSRSGDATNEKLFF. DNA of the CDR3: TGTGCCAGCAGCAGATCGGGGGATGCAACTAATGAAAAACTGTTTTTT.

The rearrangement links TRBV6-5 to TRBJ1-4; possibly TRBD1 for D (5 bases). The CDR3 covers 15 residues. Between the trimmed V and J ends, which lost 2 bases and 8 bases, there was a span of 15 bases. Germline V gives CDR1 MNHEY, CDR2 SVGAGI. The CDR3 DNA follows: TGTGCCAGCAGTTACACCACCAGGGTTGGCGAAAAACTGTTTTTT. Protein: CASSYTTRVGEKLFF.

This chain connects TRBV13 to TRBJ2-3; the match to TRBD2 covers 8 bases. Germline values: CDR1 PRHDT, CDR2 FYEKMQ (reference sequence). The CDR3 has 17 amino acids. Trimming removed 3 bases from V and 4 bases from J; junction bases left unmatched: 12. CDR3 in amino acids: CASSFRLLADVADTQYF. CDR3 sequence (DNA): TGTGCCAGCAGCTTTCGGTTACTAGCGGATGTAGCAGATACGCAGTATTTT.

The chain joins TRBV5-1 to TRBJ2-3, with no clear D. The V end was cut by 1 base, the J end by 3 bases, with 9 bases between. The germline V gene has CDR1 SGHRS and CDR2 YFSETQ. The CDR3 has 14 residues. The CDR3: CASSLSPDTDTQYF. CDR3 bases: TGCGCCAGCAGCTTGTCGCCCGATACAGATACGCAGTATTTT.